The 5 T cell receptor beta chains reported below all come from one sample, sequenced in a study of blood T cell repertoires in COVID-19. TCRdb's table, derived via immunoSEQ multiplex PCR, lists solely in-frame clones and lacks some. This sample yields 200,000 to 250,000 clones, of which around nine tenths are seen a single time; over 3.5% belongs to the top ten. Material: PBMCs or T cells enriched from blood (not recorded which). The receptors were gathered from a woman aged 25 to 39 who had been exposed to COVID-19.

This chain uses TRBV3-1 (or the pseudogene TRBV3-2) with TRBJ1-1; 11 bases match TRBD1. The CDR3 totals 13 residues. The V gene's germline CDR1 is LGHDT and CDR2 YNNKEL (reference sequence). V shed 8 bases and J 4 bases; nucleotides not matched to a gene: 3. CDR3 nucleotide sequence: TGTGCCAGCGGACAGGGGGCGGGCACTGAAGCTTTCTTT. Its protein is CASGQGAGTEAFF.

This chain connects TRBV5-4 to TRBJ1-2; a weak D match, TRBD1 (5 bases). V lost 1 base and J lost 5, with 15 bases in between. The CDR3 is made up of 15 amino acids. Germline V gives CDR1 SGHNT, CDR2 YYREEE (reference sequence). DNA of the CDR3: TGTGCCAGCAGCTTGAAGGGGAGGGGTTGGTATGGCTACACCTTC. It translates to CASSLKGRGWYGYTF.

This sequence joins TRBV7-9 and TRBJ1-2; D call uncertain. CDR3 length equals 15 residues. Germline assignment: CDR1 SEHNR and CDR2 FQNEAQ (reference sequence). Trimming took off 3 bases at V and 4 bases at J, with 15 bases between the two ends. The CDR3 DNA reads as TGTGCCAGCAGCTTTATAGGAACGGCGGGCTATGGCTACACCTTC. Residues: CASSFIGTAGYGYTF.

The rearrangement uses TRBV7-2 and TRBJ1-2; D remains ambiguous. This CDR3 has 13 amino acids. The germline gives CDR1 SGHTA, CDR2 FQGNSA. Deletions cut 8 bases from V and 1 base from J, with 11 bases between. The DNA of the CDR3 is TGTGCCAGCCCCGGCGAGGATAACTATGGCTACACCTTC. The encoded protein is CASPGEDNYGYTF.

The genes are TRBV19 and TRBJ2-7, with D possibly being TRBD1 (6 bases). V gave up 6 bases and J gave up 3 bases, with 21 bases separating them. CDR3 length equals 16 residues. CDR1 LNHDA and CDR2 SQIVND come from the germline V gene (reference sequence). The DNA of the CDR3 is TGTGCCAGTAGCCTCACCGTACAGGGATCGGGCTACGAGCAGTACTTC. It encodes CASSLTVQGSGYEQYF. The full variable domain, with the rest looked up from reference TRBV19 and TRBJ2-7, is DGGITQSPKYLFRKEGQNVTLSCEQNLNHDAMYWYRQDPGQGLRLIYYSQIVNDFQKGDIAEGYSVSREKKESFPLTVTSAQKNPTAFYLCASSLTVQGSGYEQYFGPGTRLTVT.